The TCR beta chain described here comes from a study of OX40 agonist ivuxolimab in advanced cancers. Whole-study context: Checkpoint inhibitors had been given previously to roughly 40% of patients.

Measured with immunoSEQ multiplex PCR; TCRdb has only the in-frame clones, and not every one. The sample carries 65,000 to 95,000 clones, roughly 90% recorded once. V shed 3 bases and J 3 bases; nucleotides not matched to a gene: 5. The CDR3 runs 15 residues. Germline V lookup: CDR1 SGHRS, CDR2 YFSETQ. This TCR was recovered from an adult with an advanced solid tumor such as melanoma, head and neck, liver or kidney cancer. Specimen: CD4+ or CD8+ T cells sorted from blood, collected in a trial of the OX40 agonist ivuxolimab. V and J are TRBV5-1 and TRBJ2-1; 8 nucleotides align to TRBD1. The CDR3 DNA reads TGCGCCAGCAGCTCCGGGACAGGAATCTACAATGAGCAGTTCTTC. Amino acid sequence: CASSSGTGIYNEQFF.